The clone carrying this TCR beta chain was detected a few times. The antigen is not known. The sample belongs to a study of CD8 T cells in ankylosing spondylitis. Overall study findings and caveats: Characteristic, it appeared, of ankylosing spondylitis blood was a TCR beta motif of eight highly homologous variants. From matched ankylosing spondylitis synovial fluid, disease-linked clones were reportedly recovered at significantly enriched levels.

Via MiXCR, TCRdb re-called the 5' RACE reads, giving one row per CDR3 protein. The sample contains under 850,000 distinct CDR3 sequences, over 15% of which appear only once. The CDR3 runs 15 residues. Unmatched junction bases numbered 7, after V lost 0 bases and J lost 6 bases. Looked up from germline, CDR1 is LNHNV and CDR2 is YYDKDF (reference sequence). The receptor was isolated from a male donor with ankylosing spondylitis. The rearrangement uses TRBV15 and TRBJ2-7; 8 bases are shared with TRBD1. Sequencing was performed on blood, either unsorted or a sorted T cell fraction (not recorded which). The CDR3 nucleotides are TGTGCCACCAGCAGAGATGGACAGGGTCGGGCCGAGCAGTACTTC. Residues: CATSRDGQGRAEQYF.